The next 2 T cell receptor beta chains were all read from a single sample in a study of T cells in localized non-small cell lung cancer. Sequencing used immunoSEQ multiplex PCR; TCRdb keeps in-frame clones, though not all of them. Here the sample spans roughly 66,000 clones, almost 90% being singletons. The sample consisted of peripheral blood, taken before any cancer treatment. The source is a woman aged 40-75 years with stage I lung adenocarcinoma.

Here the CDR3 reads CASSFTGDSATIYF. The CDR3 nucleotides are TGTGCCAGCAGCTTTACCGGGGACTCAGCCACCATATATTTT. V is TRBV7-6 and J is TRBJ1-3; the D gene is possibly TRBD1 (5 bases). CDR3 length: 14 amino acids. V lost 3 bases and J lost 9, with 15 bases in between. Germline V gives CDR1 SGHVS, CDR2 FNYEAQ.

The V gene is TRBV19, the J gene TRBJ1-3; D remains unclear. Deletions cut 8 bases from V and 0 bases from J, with 11 bases between. The germline CDR1 and CDR2 sequences are LNHDA and SQIVND (reference sequence). This CDR3 region has 14 residues. The CDR3 protein is CASFDLISGNTIYF. Written as DNA, the CDR3 is TGTGCCAGTTTCGATCTTATCTCTGGAAACACCATATATTTT.